The table lists the clone carrying this T cell receptor beta chain with many counts. Its antigen is unidentified. This sample stems from a study of T cells in Graves' hyperthyroidism and ophthalmopathy. Study-level background: Upon initial diagnosis and before any treatment, peripheral blood was collected.

A roughly 9.3 ml volume of fresh peripheral blood provided the PBMCs. RNA transcripts gave rise to amplified TCR beta CDR3 regions. In the first-round RT-PCR of the TCR CDR3, the HTBI primer set was used. TCRdb processed the multiplex PCR reads anew with MiXCR; each CDR3 protein has one entry. The data show hundreds of thousands of distinct CDR3 sequences, over 15% seen once. Whole-study findings and limits: From stable hyperthyroidism, ophthalmopathy was separated by a 13 V-J model. Most clonotypes that expanded in the thyroid above 0.001 also showed up in blood.

What was sequenced was blood. The source of this sequence is a young woman with Graves' hyperthyroidism.

The CDR3 reads CSAWTEAYEQYF. The CDR3 DNA is TGCAGTGCTTGGACAGAAGCCTACGAGCAGTACTTC. The genes are TRBV20-1 and TRBJ2-7, with D perhaps matching TRBD1 (6 bases). V lost 5 bases to trimming and J lost 2 bases, with 10 bases between them. Germline assignment: CDR1 DFQATT and CDR2 SNEGSKA (reference sequence). The CDR3 has 12 residues.